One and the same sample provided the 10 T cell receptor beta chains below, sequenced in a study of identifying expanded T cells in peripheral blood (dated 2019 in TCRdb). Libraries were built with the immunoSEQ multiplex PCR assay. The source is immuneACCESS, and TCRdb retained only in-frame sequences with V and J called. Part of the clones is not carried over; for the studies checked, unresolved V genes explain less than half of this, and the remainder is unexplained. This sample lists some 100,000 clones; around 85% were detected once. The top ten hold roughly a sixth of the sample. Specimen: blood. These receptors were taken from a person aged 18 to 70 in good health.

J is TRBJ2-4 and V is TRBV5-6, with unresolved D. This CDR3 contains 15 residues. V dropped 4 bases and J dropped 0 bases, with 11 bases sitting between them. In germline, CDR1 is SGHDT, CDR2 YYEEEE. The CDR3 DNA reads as TGTGCCAGCAGCCGCCGCAGAGAAGCCAAAAACATTCAGTACTTC. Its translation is CASSRRREAKNIQYF.

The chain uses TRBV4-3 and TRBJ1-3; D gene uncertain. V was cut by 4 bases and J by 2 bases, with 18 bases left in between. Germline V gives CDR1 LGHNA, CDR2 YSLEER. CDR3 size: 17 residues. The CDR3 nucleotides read TGCGCCAGCAGCCCCGGGAGGAGCTTAGGGACTGGAAACACCATATATTTT. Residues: CASSPGRSLGTGNTIYF.

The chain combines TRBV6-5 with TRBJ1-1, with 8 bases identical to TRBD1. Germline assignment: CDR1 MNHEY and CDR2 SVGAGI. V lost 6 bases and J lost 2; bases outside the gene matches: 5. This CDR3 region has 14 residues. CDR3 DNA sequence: TGTGCCAGCAGCCGGGGACAGGCCAACACTGAAGCTTTCTTT. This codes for CASSRGQANTEAFF.

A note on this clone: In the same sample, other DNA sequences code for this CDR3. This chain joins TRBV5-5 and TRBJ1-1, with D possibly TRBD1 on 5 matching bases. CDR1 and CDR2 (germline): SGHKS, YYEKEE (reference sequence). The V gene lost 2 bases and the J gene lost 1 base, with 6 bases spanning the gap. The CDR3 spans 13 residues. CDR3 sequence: CASSFGANTEAFF. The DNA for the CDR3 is TGTGCCAGCAGCTTTGGGGCGAACACTGAAGCTTTCTTT.

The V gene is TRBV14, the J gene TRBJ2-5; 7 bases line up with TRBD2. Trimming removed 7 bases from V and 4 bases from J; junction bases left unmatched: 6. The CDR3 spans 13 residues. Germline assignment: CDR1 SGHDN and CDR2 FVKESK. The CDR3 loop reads CASNLTGGETQYF. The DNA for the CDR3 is TGTGCCAGCAACCTCACGGGGGGAGAGACCCAGTACTTC.

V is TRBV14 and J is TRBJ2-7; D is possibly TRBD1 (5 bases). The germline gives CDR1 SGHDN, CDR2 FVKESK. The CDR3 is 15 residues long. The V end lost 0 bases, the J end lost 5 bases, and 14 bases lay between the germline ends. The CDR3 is CASSQDRAGKDEQYF. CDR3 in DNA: TGTGCCAGCAGCCAAGATAGGGCAGGGAAGGACGAGCAGTACTTC.

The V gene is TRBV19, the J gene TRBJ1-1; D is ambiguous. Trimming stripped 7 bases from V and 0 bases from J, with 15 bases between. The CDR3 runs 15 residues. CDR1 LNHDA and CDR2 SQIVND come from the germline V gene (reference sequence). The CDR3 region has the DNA TGTGCCAGTATTGGAAGGGTCCGAGTGAACACTGAAGCTTTCTTT. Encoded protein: CASIGRVRVNTEAFF.

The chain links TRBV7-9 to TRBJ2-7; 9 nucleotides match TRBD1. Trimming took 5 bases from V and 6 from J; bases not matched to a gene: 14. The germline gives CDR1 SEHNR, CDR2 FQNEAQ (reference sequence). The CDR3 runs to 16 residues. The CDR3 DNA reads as TGTGCCAGCAGCCCGACAGGGGGTTTGGTTACGGGCGAGCAGTACTTC. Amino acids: CASSPTGGLVTGEQYF. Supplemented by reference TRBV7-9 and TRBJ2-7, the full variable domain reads DTGVSQNPRHKITKRGQNVTFRCDPISEHNRLYWYRQTLGQGPEFLTYFQNEAQLEKSRLLSDRFSAERPKGSFSTLEIQRTEQGDSAMYLCASSPTGGLVTGEQYFGPGTRLTVT.

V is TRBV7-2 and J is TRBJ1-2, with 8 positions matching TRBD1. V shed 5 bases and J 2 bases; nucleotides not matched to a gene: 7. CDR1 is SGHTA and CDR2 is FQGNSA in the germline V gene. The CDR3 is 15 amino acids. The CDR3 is CASSTRTGTNYGYTF. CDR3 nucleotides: TGTGCCAGCAGCACCCGGACAGGGACGAACTATGGCTACACCTTC.

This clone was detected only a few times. The CDR3: CASSFRQGRGGYTF. As DNA, the CDR3 is TGTGCCAGCAGTTTCAGGCAGGGGAGGGGCGGCTACACCTTC. This chain uses TRBV27 with TRBJ1-2; D perhaps matches TRBD1 (6 bases). V was shortened by 3 bases and J by 8 bases, with 16 bases between the two germline ends. This CDR3 has 14 amino acids. Germline assignment: CDR1 MNHEY and CDR2 SMNVEV (reference sequence).